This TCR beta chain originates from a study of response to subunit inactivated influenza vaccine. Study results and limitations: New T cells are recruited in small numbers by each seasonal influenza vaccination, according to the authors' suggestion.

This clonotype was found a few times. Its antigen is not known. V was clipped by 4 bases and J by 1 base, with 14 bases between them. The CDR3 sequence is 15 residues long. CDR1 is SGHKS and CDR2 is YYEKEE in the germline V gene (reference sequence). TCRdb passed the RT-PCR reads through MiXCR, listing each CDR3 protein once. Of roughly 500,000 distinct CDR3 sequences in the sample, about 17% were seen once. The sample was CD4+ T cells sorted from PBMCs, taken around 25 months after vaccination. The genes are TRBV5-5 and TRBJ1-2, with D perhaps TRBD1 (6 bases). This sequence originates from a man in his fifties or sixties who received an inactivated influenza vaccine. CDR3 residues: CASSGQDSVNYGYTF. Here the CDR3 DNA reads TGTGCCAGCAGCGGGCAGGACAGTGTTAACTATGGCTACACCTTC.